Following are 23 T cell receptor beta chains from one sample sequenced in a study of cytomegalovirus exposure and HLA in healthy donors. The PCR employed 60 Vbeta primers together with 13 Jbeta primers. The method was immunoSEQ multiplex PCR; TCRdb's version includes in-frame clones alone and lacks a portion of them. Its table records some 70,000 clones. Sequencing was done on a sample of PBMCs. The receptor source for this set is a man aged 35-49 years in good health and CMV-seronegative.

The V and J genes are TRBV4-3 and TRBJ1-2; D call uncertain. There are 14 residues in the CDR3. Trimming took off 4 bases at V and 3 bases at J, with 12 bases between the two ends. CDR1 and CDR2 from the germline V gene are LGHNA and YSLEER. CDR3 nucleotide sequence: TGCGCCAGCAGCCCTGGGCAGGAAGACTATGGCTACACCTTC. Its translation is CASSPGQEDYGYTF.

CDR3 bases: TGTGCCAGCAGTCAATGGGGCCGTAGCAATCAGCCCCAGCATTTT. This sequence encodes CASSQWGRSNQPQHF. J is TRBJ1-5 and V is TRBV6-5; a weak D match, TRBD1 (5 bases). CDR1 MNHEY and CDR2 SVGAGI come from the germline V gene. This CDR3 has 15 residues. Trimming took off 5 bases at V and 0 bases at J, with 11 bases between the two ends.

The chain combines TRBV6-1 with TRBJ1-1; 9 bases are a match to TRBD1. The CDR3 has 13 residues. Trimming cost V 10 bases and J 1 base; bases outside gene matches: 4. The germline CDR1 and CDR2 sequences are MNHNS and SASEGT. CDR3 residues: CATGQGRNTEAFF. The DNA for the CDR3 is TGTGCCACCGGACAGGGGAGGAACACTGAAGCTTTCTTT.

The rearrangement joins TRBV4-3 to TRBJ1-1, with no clear D. The length of the CDR3 is 14 residues. Germline values: CDR1 LGHNA, CDR2 YSLEER. V shed 1 base and J shed 5 bases, with 11 bases lying between them. The CDR3 is CASSQVERVTEAFF. The DNA of the CDR3 is TGCGCCAGCAGCCAAGTGGAGAGGGTAACTGAAGCTTTCTTT.

V usage is TRBV25-1 and J usage is TRBJ2-5; D not resolved. Germline V gene lookup returns CDR1 MGHDK and CDR2 SYGVNS. The CDR3 runs to 14 residues. Between the trimmed V and J ends, which lost 1 base and 1 base, there was a span of 7 bases. CDR3 protein: CASSELHFQETQYF. In nucleotides, the CDR3 is TGTGCCAGCAGTGAATTGCACTTCCAAGAGACCCAGTACTTC.

The chain employs TRBV9 and TRBJ2-2, with TRBD2 matching over 10 bases. The CDR3 has 18 residues. V lost 4 bases and J lost 2; bases outside the gene matches: 11. Germline loops: CDR1 SGDLS, CDR2 YYNGEE. The CDR3 DNA follows: TGTGCCAGCAGCCTATCCACGGTAGCGGGGGGTAACACCGGGGAGCTGTTTTTT. Protein product: CASSLSTVAGGNTGELFF.

As regards this clone: The junction shows a germline mismatch at one end, possibly a read error. The V gene is TRBV28, the J gene TRBJ2-1; D is possibly TRBD2 (6 bases). The CDR3 runs to 13 residues. From germline, CDR1 is MDHEN and CDR2 SYDVKM. CDR3 sequence reads: CASTGGYYDEQFF. CDR3 sequence (DNA): TGTGCCAGCACCGGGGGTTACTACGATGAGCAGTTCTTC.

The chain uses TRBV20-1 and TRBJ2-5, with D hard to call. The J call may not be correct, given that the DNA end is closer to TRBJ2-7. The CDR3 sequence is 11 residues long. Germline-derived CDR1 and CDR2 are DFQATT and SNEGSKA (reference sequence). The CDR3 nucleotides read TGCAGTGGTGGAGTCACCTACGAGCAGTACTTC. It encodes CSGGVTYEQYF.

The CDR3 DNA reads TGCGCCAGCAGTCCAGGACAGAACAATGAGCAGTTCTTC. Its protein product is CASSPGQNNEQFF. This rearrangement joins TRBV5-1 to TRBJ2-1; possibly TRBD1 for D (6 bases). Germline CDR1 reads SGHRS; CDR2 reads YFSETQ. The CDR3 is 13 residues long. The V gene lost 5 bases and the J gene lost 5 bases, with 11 bases spanning the gap.

This CDR3 is CASLPRLAGLTDTQYF. CDR3 nucleotides: TGTGCCAGCTTACCACGGCTAGCGGGACTCACAGATACGCAGTATTTT. The chain recombines TRBV7-2 with TRBJ2-3; 9 bases map to TRBD2. The J segment lost 2 bases and the V segment lost 8 bases, leaving 11 bases of the junction unmatched. Germline V gives CDR1 SGHTA, CDR2 FQGNSA. This CDR3 region has 16 residues.

The V and J genes are TRBV30 and TRBJ2-7; D uncertain. CDR1 and CDR2 from the germline V gene are GTSNPN and SVGIG (reference sequence). The CDR3 has 12 residues. The germline V and J ends were trimmed by 0 bases and 4 bases, with 7 bases remaining between them. CDR3 residues: CAWSVFKYEQYF. In DNA form, the CDR3 reads TGTGCCTGGAGTGTATTTAAATACGAGCAGTACTTC. Full variable domain (missing parts from reference TRBV30 and TRBJ2-7): SQTIHQWPATLVQPVGSPLSLECTVEGTSNPNLYWYRQAAGRGLQLLFYSVGIGQISSEVPQNLSASRPQDRQFILSSKKLLLSDSGFYLCAWSVFKYEQYFGPGTRLTVT.

The rearrangement links TRBV5-6 to TRBJ2-7; 7 nucleotides align to TRBD1. CDR3 size: 16 residues. CDR1 is SGHDT and CDR2 is YYEEEE in the germline V gene. J gave up 6 bases and V 4 bases, and 16 bases lay outside the gene matches. The DNA of the CDR3 is TGTGCCAGCAGCACTACTCCCGGGACAGAAGTTCGCGAGCAGTACTTC. Translation gives CASSTTPGTEVREQYF.

The genes are TRBV19 and TRBJ2-1; TRBD2 matches at 7 bases. There are 13 residues in the CDR3. Germline V gene sequence: CDR1 LNHDA, CDR2 SQIVND (reference sequence). V was pared by 6 bases and J by 2 bases, with 1 base of the junction left unmatched. Here the CDR3 DNA reads TGTGCCAGTAGGGCGGGAGCCTACAATGAGCAGTTCTTC. Translating it yields CASRAGAYNEQFF.

The V and J genes are TRBV28 and TRBJ2-5; D unclear. The end of the DNA aligns better with TRBJ2-7, so the J call may be wrong. The germline V gene has CDR1 MDHEN and CDR2 SYDVKM. CDR3 length: 15 amino acids. The CDR3 reads CASSFPRGSRYEQYF. CDR3 DNA: TGTGCCAGCAGTTTCCCCCGCGGTAGCCGGTACGAGCAGTACTTC.

This sequence joins TRBV4-1 and TRBJ2-2; 11 bases match TRBD2. Germline trimming cut 3 bases from V and 2 bases from J; bases unmatched to any gene: 5. Germline CDR1 is MGHRA and CDR2 is YSYEKL. The length of the CDR3 is 17 residues. The CDR3: CASSHPTSGKNTGELFF. CDR3 DNA sequence: TGCGCCAGCAGCCATCCGACTAGCGGGAAAAACACCGGGGAGCTGTTTTTT.

Comments on this clone: One junction end disagrees with the germline gene, perhaps due to a read error. The chain employs TRBV30 and TRBJ1-6; tentatively, D is TRBD1 (5 bases). This CDR3 is 14 amino acids long. Germline V gives CDR1 GTSNPN, CDR2 SVGIG (reference sequence). In DNA, the CDR3 is TGTGCTTGGACATCGGGGGCCTATAATTCACCCCTCCACTTT. Its translation: CAWTSGAYNSPLHF.

The rearrangement uses TRBV13 and TRBJ2-2, with 9 bases aligning to TRBD2. V was clipped by 3 bases and J by 5 bases; unmatched bases: 4. The CDR3 consists of 15 residues. Per germline, CDR1 PRHDT and CDR2 FYEKMQ (reference sequence). CDR3 bases: TGTGCCAGCAGCTTCTCGGCGGGGGGGACCGGGGAGCTGTTTTTT. Its translation is CASSFSAGGTGELFF.

The chain employs TRBV19 and TRBJ2-3, with D perhaps TRBD1 (5 bases). CDR1 and CDR2 from the germline V gene are LNHDA and SQIVND (reference sequence). CDR3 length: 13 amino acids. V was shortened by 7 bases and J by 4 bases, with 12 bases between the two germline ends. The CDR3 nucleotides read TGTGCCAGTAACTCCAGGGTCCCAGATACGCAGTATTTT. Its protein product is CASNSRVPDTQYF.

The chain has TRBV18 and TRBJ2-7; 9 bases are shared with TRBD2. This CDR3 comprises 17 residues. Germline values: CDR1 KGHSH, CDR2 LQKENI. The V gene end was trimmed by 0 bases and the J gene end by 0 bases; junction bases not matched to a gene: 6. The CDR3 reads CASSPPHSGGHSYEQYF. CDR3 nucleotides: TGTGCCAGCTCACCACCACACAGCGGGGGGCACTCCTACGAGCAGTACTTC.

This chain joins TRBV2 and TRBJ1-5; D not certain. Germline V gene lookup returns CDR1 SNHLY and CDR2 FYNNEI. The V and J ends lost 6 bases and 2 bases respectively, with 11 bases between them. The CDR3 runs to 14 residues. The CDR3 coding sequence is TGTGCCAGCAGCGGACTGGAGCGCAATCAGCCCCAGCATTTT. Residues: CASSGLERNQPQHF.

This sequence joins TRBV7-9 and TRBJ2-7; no clear D gene. Trimming pared 8 bases from V and 4 bases from J, leaving 9 bases between. Germline CDR1 SEHNR, CDR2 FQNEAQ (reference sequence). The CDR3 is 11 residues long. Written as DNA, the CDR3 is TGTGCCAGCGCAATGGAGTACGAGCAGTACTTC. This sequence encodes CASAMEYEQYF.

This rearrangement joins TRBV28 to TRBJ2-2; TRBD2 matches 10 bases. Losses at the gene ends were 2 bases for V and 7 bases for J; bases not matched to a gene: 4. Germline CDR1 MDHEN, CDR2 SYDVKM. This CDR3 has 15 residues. This chain's CDR3 is CASSLLAGAGGELFF. The CDR3 DNA is TGTGCCAGCAGTTTACTAGCGGGGGCGGGCGGGGAGCTGTTTTTT.

This chain connects TRBV19 to TRBJ2-2; 9 positions agree with TRBD1. Germline loops: CDR1 LNHDA, CDR2 SQIVND (reference sequence). After removal of 5 bases from V and 1 base from J, the junction contained 5 bases not matched to a gene. There are 16 residues in the CDR3. The CDR3 here is CASSVQGAGNTGELFF. For the CDR3, the DNA is TGTGCCAGTAGTGTACAGGGGGCGGGGAACACCGGGGAGCTGTTTTTT.